This TCR beta chain stems from a study of T cell responses to AZD1222 COVID-19 vaccine. Measured with immunoSEQ multiplex PCR; TCRdb has only the in-frame clones, and not every one. Seen here are over 85,000 clones, about 88% observed once, and the top ten hold around 1.7%. Trimming cost V 0 bases and J 5 bases, with 8 bases left between them. CDR1 and CDR2 from the germline V gene are MGHRA and YSYEKL. There are 14 residues in the CDR3. For this clone: Its antigen is unknown.

General study findings and limits: Donors, mostly white British, included more females; clonal diversity was possibly underestimated. CD4 TCRs covered the whole spike, strongest at regions 160-218 and 743-854. Repertoires in all cases were sampled only once the peak T cell response had passed.

This rearrangement joins TRBV4-1 to TRBJ1-5; unclear D gene. Sequencing used peripheral blood, obtained on day 0 of AZD1222 vaccination. The clonotype originates from an adult in good health. CDR3: CASSQDGVYQPQHF. The CDR3, as DNA: TGCGCCAGCAGCCAAGATGGAGTTTATCAGCCCCAGCATTTT.